These 28 T cell receptor beta chains were sequenced from one sample in a study of technical replicates of blood from a handful of donors. Profiled with immunoSEQ multiplex PCR; TCRdb holds only in-frame clones, not every one. Of around 83,000 clones listed, about 93% were seen once; the top ten hold about 0.4%. Material for sequencing was T cells isolated from PBMCs. These receptor sequences come from a human donor in good health.

The chain carries TRBV5-1 and TRBJ2-7, with 7 bases lining up with TRBD2. CDR1 SGHRS and CDR2 YFSETQ come from the germline V gene. V was clipped by 0 bases and J by 2 bases; unmatched bases: 2. This CDR3 has 14 amino acids. DNA of the CDR3: TGCGCCAGCAGCTTGGCTGGGACTACCTACGAGCAGTACTTC. Its protein product is CASSLAGTTYEQYF. The complete variable domain, with remaining parts taken from reference TRBV5-1 and TRBJ2-7, reads KAGVTQTPRYLIKTRGQQVTLSCSPISGHRSVSWYQQTPGQGLQFLFEYFSETQRNKGNFPGRFSGRQFSNSRSEMNVSTLELGDSALYLCASSLAGTTYEQYFGPGTRLTVT.

This chain links TRBV4-1 with TRBJ2-2; 11 bases are a match to TRBD1. After removal of 2 bases from V and 7 bases from J, the junction contained 6 bases not matched to a gene. Germline V lookup: CDR1 MGHRA, CDR2 YSYEKL. The CDR3 has 16 amino acids. The CDR3 DNA reads as TGCGCCAGCAGCCAATACTGGACAGGGGGCATCGGGGAGCTGTTTTTT. Its translation is CASSQYWTGGIGELFF.

The chain uses TRBV11-2 and TRBJ2-7; TRBD2 matches 8 bases. Germline CDR1 SGHAT, CDR2 FQNNGV. Trimming removed 3 bases from V and 5 bases from J; junction bases left unmatched: 6. This CDR3 has 14 amino acids. CDR3 DNA: TGTGCCAGCAGCTTGGCTGGACTAGCCCACGAGCAGTACTTC. Translated: CASSLAGLAHEQYF.

The chain is built from TRBV5-8 and TRBJ2-3; 9 bases map to TRBD2. This CDR3 has 15 residues. Germline V lookup: CDR1 SGHTS, CDR2 YDEGEE. V trimming: 4 bases; J trimming: 2 bases; junction bases outside the gene matches: 5. The CDR3 region has the DNA TGTGCCAGCAGCCCTAGCGGGGCCTTCACAGATACGCAGTATTTT. Translated: CASSPSGAFTDTQYF.

The J gene is TRBJ2-1, the V gene TRBV5-4; 11 nucleotides agree with TRBD2. The J segment lost 7 bases and the V segment lost 3 bases, leaving 9 bases of the junction unmatched. Germline CDR1 is SGHNT and CDR2 is YYREEE (reference sequence). There are 16 residues in the CDR3. CDR3 DNA: TGTGCCAGCAGCTCATTAACTAGCGGGAGAGATAATGAGCAGTTCTTC. Translated, it gives CASSSLTSGRDNEQFF.

The chain combines TRBV7-9 with TRBJ1-2, with a possible D match to TRBD1 (5 bases). The germline V and J ends were trimmed by 5 bases and 6 bases, with 16 bases remaining between them. Germline lookup yields CDR1 SEHNR and CDR2 FQNEAQ (reference sequence). The CDR3 spans 14 residues. The CDR3, as DNA: TGTGCCAGCAGCCCTGGGGGGGACGGCGATGGCTACACCTTC. Translated, it gives CASSPGGDGDGYTF.

J is TRBJ2-2 and V is TRBV2; 7 bases are shared with TRBD1. This CDR3 comprises 14 residues. Germline lookup yields CDR1 SNHLY and CDR2 FYNNEI. Trimming took 9 bases from V and 6 from J; bases not matched to a gene: 10. CDR3 amino acids: CARSQGREAGELFF. The DNA of the CDR3 is TGTGCCAGATCACAGGGGAGAGAGGCCGGGGAGCTGTTTTTT.

The chain recombines TRBV7-2 with TRBJ1-5; TRBD1 matches 8 bases. The trim removed 0 bases at V and 2 bases at J, leaving 6 bases unmatched. Germline V gene lookup returns CDR1 SGHTA and CDR2 FQGNSA. CDR3 length: 17 amino acids. The CDR3 loop reads CASSLAAQGAGNQPQHF. The DNA for the CDR3 is TGTGCCAGCAGCTTAGCAGCTCAGGGGGCAGGCAATCAGCCCCAGCATTTT.

V is TRBV9 and J is TRBJ2-7, with 7 bases lining up with TRBD1. The V gene's germline CDR1 is SGDLS and CDR2 YYNGEE. The CDR3 loop spans 16 amino acids. V trimming: 4 bases; J trimming: 3 bases; junction bases outside the gene matches: 13. This CDR3 reads CASSPGTGTADYEQYF. In DNA form, the CDR3 reads TGTGCCAGCAGCCCTGGCACGGGGACAGCGGACTACGAGCAGTACTTC.

The gene calls are TRBV19 and TRBJ2-7; D is ambiguous. V gave up 6 bases and J gave up 0 bases, with 12 bases separating them. Germline values: CDR1 LNHDA, CDR2 SQIVND (reference sequence). The CDR3 is 14 residues long. Here the CDR3 reads CASSLFGGSYEQYF. In DNA, the CDR3 is TGTGCCAGTAGCCTTTTCGGCGGCTCCTACGAGCAGTACTTC.

The chain links TRBV5-1 to TRBJ2-3; D ambiguous. CDR1 and CDR2 (germline): SGHRS, YFSETQ. V lost 2 bases and J 4 bases, leaving 5 bases between the germline ends. The CDR3 extends over 12 amino acids. The CDR3 loop is CASSFPSDTQYF. CDR3 DNA: TGCGCCAGCAGCTTTCCGTCAGATACGCAGTATTTT.

This clone was seen only a few times. The chain uses TRBV19 and TRBJ1-5, with TRBD1 matching over 7 bases. CDR3 size: 15 residues. Trimming cost V 0 bases and J 5 bases; bases outside gene matches: 4. Germline CDR1 and CDR2: LNHDA and SQIVND (reference sequence). The CDR3 protein is CASSIDLTGYQPQHF. The CDR3 DNA reads as TGTGCCAGTAGTATAGATCTGACAGGGTATCAGCCCCAGCATTTT.

The rearrangement links TRBV28 to TRBJ1-5; no clear D. The CDR3 sequence is 13 residues long. V lost 3 bases, J lost 7 bases, and 10 bases lay in between. Germline V gene lookup returns CDR1 MDHEN and CDR2 SYDVKM. The CDR3 coding sequence is TGTGCCAGCAGTTTGATAGATGAACAGCCCCAGCATTTT. Its translation is CASSLIDEQPQHF.

The chain is built from TRBV4-3 and TRBJ2-2; 14 nucleotides agree with TRBD2. The CDR3 is 18 amino acids. Germline V gives CDR1 LGHNA, CDR2 YSLEER. Germline trimming cut 4 bases from V and 0 bases from J; bases unmatched to any gene: 4. The CDR3 coding sequence is TGCGCCAGCAGCCGCCCGGGACTAGCGGGAGCGAACACCGGGGAGCTGTTTTTT. This sequence encodes CASSRPGLAGANTGELFF.

J is TRBJ2-7 and V is TRBV5-1; 7 nucleotides agree with TRBD1. J lost 6 bases, V lost 0 bases, and 3 bases had no gene match. The CDR3 extends over 13 amino acids. Per the germline V gene, CDR1 is SGHRS and CDR2 is YFSETQ. The chain's CDR3 is CASSLDYRGEQYF. DNA for the CDR3: TGCGCCAGCAGCTTGGACTACAGGGGCGAGCAGTACTTC.

The V and J genes are TRBV28 and TRBJ2-1; 7 bases are a match to TRBD1. Trimming took 2 bases from V and 8 from J; bases not matched to a gene: 6. Germline V gives CDR1 MDHEN, CDR2 SYDVKM. The CDR3 covers 14 residues. CDR3 protein: CASSLTGEGYEQFF. CDR3 bases: TGTGCCAGCAGTTTAACAGGGGAAGGATATGAGCAGTTCTTC. The entire variable domain, with the rest obtained from reference TRBV28 and TRBJ2-1, is as follows: DVKVTQSSRYLVKRTGEKVFLECVQDMDHENMFWYRQDPGLGLRLIYFSYDVKMKEKGDIPEGYSVSREKKERFSLILESASTNQTSMYLCASSLTGEGYEQFFGPGTRLTVL.

The rearrangement uses TRBV4-1 and TRBJ2-3; 7 bases fit TRBD2. Germline V gene data show CDR1 as MGHRA and CDR2 as YSYEKL. J was trimmed by 5 bases and V by 0 bases; bases with no gene match: 14. This CDR3 contains 18 residues. The CDR3 DNA reads as TGCGCCAGCAGCCAAGATCCGAGGGCTAGCGGCAGGATAGATACGCAGTATTTT. Translating it yields CASSQDPRASGRIDTQYF.

V usage is TRBV5-1 and J usage is TRBJ2-1; TRBD1 matches at 8 bases. This CDR3 region has 16 residues. V was clipped by 0 bases and J by 4 bases; unmatched bases: 6. The germline V gene has CDR1 SGHRS and CDR2 YFSETQ. CDR3 sequence reads: CASSLEGQGSYNEQFF. The CDR3 nucleotides are TGCGCCAGCAGCTTGGAAGGACAGGGCTCATACAATGAGCAGTTCTTC.

This clone appeared a single time. The chain has TRBV10-2 and TRBJ1-4, with D maybe TRBD1 (5 bases). This CDR3 contains 14 residues. The V gene's germline CDR1 is WSHSY and CDR2 SAAADI. V shed 1 base and J shed 7 bases, with 10 bases lying between them. The CDR3 nucleotides are TGCGCCAGCAGTGAGTTGCAGGGTGCTGAAAAACTGTTTTTT. This encodes CASSELQGAEKLFF.

This clone was seen just once. The chain couples TRBV7-8 to TRBJ2-3; D uncertain. The CDR3 has 12 residues. Per the germline V gene, CDR1 is SGHVS and CDR2 is FQNEAQ. V was cut by 10 bases and J by 4 bases, with 12 bases left in between. CDR3 nucleotide sequence: TGTGCCACCCAGGCCCATCCAGATACGCAGTATTTT. Its protein product is CATQAHPDTQYF.

The V call is TRBV6-1, the J call TRBJ1-2; D remains unclear. The CDR3 contains 15 residues. Looked up from germline, CDR1 is MNHNS and CDR2 is SASEGT. V was clipped by 2 bases and J by 8 bases, with 18 bases between them. CDR3 residues: CASSESHMAAWGYTF. The CDR3 DNA sequence: TGTGCCAGCAGTGAATCTCATATGGCGGCCTGGGGCTACACCTTC.

This sequence joins TRBV9 and TRBJ2-3; D possibly corresponds to TRBD2 (6 bases). With 0 bases removed from V and 3 bases from J, the gap between germline ends came to 11 bases. The CDR3 length is 15 residues. Germline CDR1 is SGDLS and CDR2 is YYNGEE. The chain's CDR3 is CASSVVPGATDTQYF. CDR3 in DNA: TGTGCCAGCAGCGTAGTTCCGGGAGCTACAGATACGCAGTATTTT.

This clone is a singleton in its sample. V and J are TRBV6-6 and TRBJ2-1; 7 bases map to TRBD1. The germline V gene encodes CDR1 MNHNY and CDR2 SVGAGI (reference sequence). V gave up 5 bases and J gave up 8 bases; unmatched junction bases: 6. The CDR3 length is 13 residues. CDR3 DNA sequence: TGTGCCAGCAGTGGGGACAGTAGGGATGAGCAGTTCTTC. This encodes CASSGDSRDEQFF.

The chain employs TRBV7-2 and TRBJ1-5; maybe TRBD1 (6 bases). Germline lookup yields CDR1 SGHTA and CDR2 FQGNSA. V lost 3 bases to trimming and J lost 0 bases, with 12 bases between them. The CDR3 loop spans 16 amino acids. CDR3 sequence reads: CASSFIHRDSNQPQHF. CDR3 sequence (DNA): TGTGCCAGCAGCTTTATACACAGGGATAGCAATCAGCCCCAGCATTTT.

The chain combines TRBV27 with TRBJ2-3; TRBD1 matches at 10 bases. V gave up 4 bases and J gave up 9 bases; unmatched junction bases: 1. This CDR3 has 12 residues. CDR1 and CDR2 from the germline V gene are MNHEY and SMNVEV (reference sequence). The CDR3 coding sequence is TGTGCCAGCAGTTGGGGACAGGGGACGCAGTATTTT. The encoded protein is CASSWGQGTQYF.

The chain recombines TRBV5-6 with TRBJ1-5; D not resolved. The V and J ends lost 4 bases and 2 bases respectively, with 22 bases between them. CDR1 is SGHDT, CDR2 YYEEEE, per germline. The CDR3 length is 18 residues. CDR3 in amino acids: CASSLGRTGIWGNQPQHF. Written as DNA, the CDR3 is TGTGCCAGCAGCCTTGGGAGGACCGGTATTTGGGGCAATCAGCCCCAGCATTTT.

A single count supports this clone. The J gene is TRBJ1-4, the V gene TRBV25-1; TRBD1 agrees at 7 bases. The CDR3 loop spans 15 amino acids. Trimming at V came to 3 bases and at J to 6 bases, leaving 7 bases not matched to a gene. Per the germline V gene, CDR1 is MGHDK and CDR2 is SYGVNS. The DNA for the CDR3 is TGTGCCAGCAGTGACCTAAGCAGGGGGTATGAAAAACTGTTTTTT. It yields the protein CASSDLSRGYEKLFF.

The chain joins TRBV7-3 to TRBJ2-5, with 7 bases that match TRBD2. Germline loops: CDR1 SGHTA, CDR2 FQGTGA. The CDR3 totals 16 residues. Unmatched junction bases numbered 11, after V lost 5 bases and J lost 2 bases. CDR3 sequence reads: CASSQSSGFWQETQYF. The CDR3 DNA is TGTGCCAGCAGCCAATCTAGCGGCTTCTGGCAAGAGACCCAGTACTTC.